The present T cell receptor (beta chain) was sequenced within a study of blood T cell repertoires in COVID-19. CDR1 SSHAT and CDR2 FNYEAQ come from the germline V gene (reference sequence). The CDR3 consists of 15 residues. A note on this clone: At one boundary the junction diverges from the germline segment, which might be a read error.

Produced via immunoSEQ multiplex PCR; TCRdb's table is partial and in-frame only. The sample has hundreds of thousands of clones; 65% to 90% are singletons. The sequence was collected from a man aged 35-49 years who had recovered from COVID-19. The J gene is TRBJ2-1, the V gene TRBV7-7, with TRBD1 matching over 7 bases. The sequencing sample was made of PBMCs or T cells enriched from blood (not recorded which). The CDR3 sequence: CASSPTGRVYNEQFF. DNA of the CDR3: TGTGCTAGCAGCCCGACAGGGCGGGTATACAATGAGCAGTTCTTC.